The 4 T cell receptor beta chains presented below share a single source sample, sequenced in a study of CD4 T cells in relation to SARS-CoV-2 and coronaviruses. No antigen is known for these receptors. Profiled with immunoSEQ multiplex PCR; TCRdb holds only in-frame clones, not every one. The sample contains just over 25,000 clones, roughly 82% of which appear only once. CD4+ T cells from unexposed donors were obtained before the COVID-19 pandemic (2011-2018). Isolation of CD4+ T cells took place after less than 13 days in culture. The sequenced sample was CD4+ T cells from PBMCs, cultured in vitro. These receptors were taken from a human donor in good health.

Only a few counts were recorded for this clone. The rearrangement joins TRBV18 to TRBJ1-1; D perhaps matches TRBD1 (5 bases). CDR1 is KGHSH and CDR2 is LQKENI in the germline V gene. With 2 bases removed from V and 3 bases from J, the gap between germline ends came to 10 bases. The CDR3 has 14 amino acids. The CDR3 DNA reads TGTGCCAGCTCACCATCGGGGGACGACACTGAAGCTTTCTTT. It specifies CASSPSGDDTEAFF. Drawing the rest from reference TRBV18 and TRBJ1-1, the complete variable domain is NAGVMQNPRHLVRRRGQEARLRCSPMKGHSHVYWYRQLPEEGLKFMVYLQKENIIDESGMPKERFSAEFPKEGPSILRIQQVVRGDSAAYFCASSPSGDDTEAFFGQGTRLTVV.

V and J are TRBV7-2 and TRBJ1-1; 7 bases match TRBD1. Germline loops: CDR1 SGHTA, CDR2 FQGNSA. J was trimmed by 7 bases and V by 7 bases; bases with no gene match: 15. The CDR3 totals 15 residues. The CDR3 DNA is TGTGCCAGCACAGCAAACGGGGACAGTCGGATTGAAGCTTTCTTT. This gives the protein CASTANGDSRIEAFF.

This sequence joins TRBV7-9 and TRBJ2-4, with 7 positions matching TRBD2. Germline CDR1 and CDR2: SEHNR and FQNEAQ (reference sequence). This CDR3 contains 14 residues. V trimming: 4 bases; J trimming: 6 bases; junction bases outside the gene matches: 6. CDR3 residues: CASSSKRGLNIQYF. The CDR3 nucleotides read TGTGCCAGCAGCTCAAAGCGGGGCTTAAACATTCAGTACTTC.

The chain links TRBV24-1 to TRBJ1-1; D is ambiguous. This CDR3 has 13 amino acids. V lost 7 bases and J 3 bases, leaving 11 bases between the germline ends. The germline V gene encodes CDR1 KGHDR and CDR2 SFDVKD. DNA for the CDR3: TGTGCCACCAGCAGGACGGCCCACACTGAAGCTTTCTTT. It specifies CATSRTAHTEAFF.